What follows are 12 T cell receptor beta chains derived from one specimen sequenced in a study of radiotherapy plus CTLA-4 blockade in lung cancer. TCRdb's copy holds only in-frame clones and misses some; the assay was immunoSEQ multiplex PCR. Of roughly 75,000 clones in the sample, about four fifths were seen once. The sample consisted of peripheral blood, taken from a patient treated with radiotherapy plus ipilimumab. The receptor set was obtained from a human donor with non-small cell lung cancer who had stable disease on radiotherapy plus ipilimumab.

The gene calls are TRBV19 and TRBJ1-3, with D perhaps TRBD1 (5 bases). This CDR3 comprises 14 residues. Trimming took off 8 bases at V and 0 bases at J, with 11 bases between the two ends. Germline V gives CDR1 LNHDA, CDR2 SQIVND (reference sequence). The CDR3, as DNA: TGTGCCAGTCTCGACAGCAGCTCTGGAAACACCATATATTTT. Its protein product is CASLDSSSGNTIYF.

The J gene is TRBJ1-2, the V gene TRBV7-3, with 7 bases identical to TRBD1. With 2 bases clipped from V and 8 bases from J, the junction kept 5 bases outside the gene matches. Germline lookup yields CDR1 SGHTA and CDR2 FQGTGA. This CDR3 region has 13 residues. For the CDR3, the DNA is TGTGCCAGCAGCTTAGGGCAGGGGGAAGGCTACACCTTC. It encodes CASSLGQGEGYTF.

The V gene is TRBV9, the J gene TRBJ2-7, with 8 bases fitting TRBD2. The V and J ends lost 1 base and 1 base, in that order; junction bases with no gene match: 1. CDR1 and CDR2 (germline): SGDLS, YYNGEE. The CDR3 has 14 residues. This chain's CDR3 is CASSVLAGSYEQYF. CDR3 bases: TGTGCCAGCAGCGTATTAGCGGGGTCCTACGAGCAGTACTTC.

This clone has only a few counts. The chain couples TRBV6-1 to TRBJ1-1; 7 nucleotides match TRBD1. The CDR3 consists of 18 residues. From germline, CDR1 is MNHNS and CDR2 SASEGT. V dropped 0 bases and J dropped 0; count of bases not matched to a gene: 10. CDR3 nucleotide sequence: TGTGCCAGCAGTGAAGCCTGGGACAGAGGAAGGATGAACACTGAAGCTTTCTTT. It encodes CASSEAWDRGRMNTEAFF.

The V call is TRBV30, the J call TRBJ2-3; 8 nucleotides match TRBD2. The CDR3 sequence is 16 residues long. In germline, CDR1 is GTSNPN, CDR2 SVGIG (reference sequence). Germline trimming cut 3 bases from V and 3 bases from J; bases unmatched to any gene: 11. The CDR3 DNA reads TGTGCCTGGAGCGGGGGGGGGCTAGGCCTTACAGATACGCAGTATTTT. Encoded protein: CAWSGGGLGLTDTQYF.

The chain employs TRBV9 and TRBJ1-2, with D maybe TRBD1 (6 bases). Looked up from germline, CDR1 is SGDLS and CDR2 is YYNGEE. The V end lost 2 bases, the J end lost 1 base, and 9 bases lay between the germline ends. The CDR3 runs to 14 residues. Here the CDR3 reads CASSVGQNNYGYTF. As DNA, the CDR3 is TGTGCCAGCAGCGTTGGACAGAATAACTATGGCTACACCTTC.

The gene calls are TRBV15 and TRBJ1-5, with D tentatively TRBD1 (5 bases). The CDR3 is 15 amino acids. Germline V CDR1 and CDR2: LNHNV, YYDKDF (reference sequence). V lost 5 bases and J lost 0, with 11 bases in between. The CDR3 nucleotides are TGTGCCACCAGCGCGGGACTGCTTAGCAATCAGCCCCAGCATTTT. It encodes CATSAGLLSNQPQHF.

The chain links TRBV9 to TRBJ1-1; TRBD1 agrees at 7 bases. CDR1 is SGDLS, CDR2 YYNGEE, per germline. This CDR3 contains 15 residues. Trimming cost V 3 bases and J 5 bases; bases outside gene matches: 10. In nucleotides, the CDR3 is TGTGCCAGCAGCGACGACATTCGCAGGGGGACTGAAGCTTTCTTT. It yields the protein CASSDDIRRGTEAFF.

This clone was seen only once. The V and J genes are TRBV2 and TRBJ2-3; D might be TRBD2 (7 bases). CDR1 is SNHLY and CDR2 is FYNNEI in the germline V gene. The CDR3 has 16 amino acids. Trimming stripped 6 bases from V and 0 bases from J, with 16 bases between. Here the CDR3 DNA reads TGTGCCAGCAGATGGGAGGGGGGACCGAGCACAGATACGCAGTATTTT. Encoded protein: CASRWEGGPSTDTQYF. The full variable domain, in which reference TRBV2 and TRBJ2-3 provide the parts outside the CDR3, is EPEVTQTPSHQVTQMGQEVILRCVPISNHLYFYWYRQILGQKVEFLVSFYNNEISEKSEIFDDQFSVERPDGSNFTLKIRSTKLEDSAMYFCASRWEGGPSTDTQYFGPGTRLTVL.

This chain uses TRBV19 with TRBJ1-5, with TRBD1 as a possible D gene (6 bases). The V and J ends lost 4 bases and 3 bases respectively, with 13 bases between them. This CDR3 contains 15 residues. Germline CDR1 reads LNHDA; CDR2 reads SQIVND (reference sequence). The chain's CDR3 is CASSRRTEPNQPQHF. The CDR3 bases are TGTGCCAGTAGTAGACGGACAGAGCCCAATCAGCCCCAGCATTTT.

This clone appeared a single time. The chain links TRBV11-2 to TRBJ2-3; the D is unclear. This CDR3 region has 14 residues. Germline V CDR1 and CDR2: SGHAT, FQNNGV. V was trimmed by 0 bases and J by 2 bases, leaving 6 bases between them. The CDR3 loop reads CASSLDGITDTQYF. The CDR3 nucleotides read TGTGCCAGCAGCTTAGACGGAATCACAGATACGCAGTATTTT.

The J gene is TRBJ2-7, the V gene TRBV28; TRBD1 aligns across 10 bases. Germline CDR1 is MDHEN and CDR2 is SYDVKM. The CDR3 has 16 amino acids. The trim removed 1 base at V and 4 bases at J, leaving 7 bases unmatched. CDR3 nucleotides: TGTGCCAGCAGTTTATCCGACAGGGGGCCTAAGTACGAGCAGTACTTC. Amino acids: CASSLSDRGPKYEQYF.